A selection of T cell receptor beta chains follows, all from one sample in a study of cytomegalovirus exposure and HLA in healthy donors. Assay: immunoSEQ multiplex PCR; the TCRdb copy retains only in-frame clones and omits some. The table lists around 200,000 clones, roughly 79% of them singletons, with 1.5% to 2% in the top ten. The sample comprised PBMCs. Receptors were obtained from a male donor in good health and CMV-seronegative. Each CDR3 is given with its conserved first and last residue. D genes are given only for firm matches. Only some rows state a clone size, as once, few, many or a class for expanded clones.

j_call: TRBJ1-2
clone_size: once
v_call: TRBV30
d_call: TRBD1
cdr3_aa: CAWTPGQANYGYTF
cdr3_nt: TGTGCCTGGACCCCGGGACAGGCTAACTATGGCTACACCTTC

j_call: TRBJ2-2
clone_size: once
v_call: TRBV21-1
d_call: -
cdr3_aa: CASSGGGRKTANTGELFF
cdr3_nt: TGTGCCAGCAGCGGAGGCGGGAGAAAGACCGCGAACACCGGGGAGCTGTTTTTT

j_call: TRBJ1-6
clone_size: few
v_call: TRBV5-4
d_call: TRBD1
cdr3_aa: CASSGTGQGYNSPLHF
cdr3_nt: TGTGCCAGCAGCGGAACGGGACAGGGGTATAATTCACCCCTCCACTTT

j_call: TRBJ1-6
clone_size: -
v_call: TRBV9
d_call: -
cdr3_aa: CASSVGVGLNSPLHF
cdr3_nt: TGTGCCAGCAGCGTAGGCGTAGGACTTAATTCACCCCTCCACTTT

j_call: TRBJ1-6
clone_size: -
v_call: TRBV11-2
d_call: -
cdr3_aa: CASSFRVRAGENSPLHF
cdr3_nt: TGTGCCAGCAGCTTTAGGGTCCGGGCAGGGGAAAATTCACCCCTCCACTTT

j_call: TRBJ2-7
clone_size: few
v_call: TRBV5-1
d_call: TRBD1
cdr3_aa: CASSYRTGGSYEQYF
cdr3_nt: TGCGCCAGCAGTTACCGGACAGGGGGCTCCTACGAGCAGTACTTC

j_call: TRBJ1-6
clone_size: -
v_call: TRBV5-6
d_call: TRBD1
cdr3_aa: CASSLAQGAYNSPLHF
cdr3_nt: TGTGCCAGCAGCTTGGCACAGGGGGCCTATAATTCACCCCTCCACTTT

j_call: TRBJ2-7
clone_size: -
v_call: TRBV9
d_call: TRBD2
cdr3_aa: CASSVGLAGSYEQYF
cdr3_nt: TGTGCCAGCAGCGTAGGGCTAGCGGGTTCCTACGAGCAGTACTTC

j_call: TRBJ2-7
clone_size: -
v_call: TRBV4-1
d_call: -
cdr3_aa: CASSQTTLYEQYF
cdr3_nt: TGCGCCAGCAGCCAAACTACCCTCTACGAGCAGTACTTC

j_call: TRBJ2-7
clone_size: -
v_call: TRBV18
d_call: -
cdr3_aa: CASSPNLSYEQYF
cdr3_nt: TGTGCCAGCTCACCGAACTTATCCTACGAGCAGTACTTC

j_call: TRBJ1-2
clone_size: -
v_call: TRBV28
d_call: -
cdr3_aa: CASTRGVDLSYTF
cdr3_nt: TGTGCCAGCACCCGGGGGGTAGACTTGAGCTACACCTTC

j_call: TRBJ2-1
clone_size: -
v_call: TRBV9
d_call: TRBD1
cdr3_aa: CASSGGQGYNEQFF
cdr3_nt: TGTGCCAGCAGCGGTGGACAGGGCTACAATGAGCAGTTCTTC

j_call: TRBJ1-4
clone_size: few
v_call: TRBV19
d_call: TRBD1
cdr3_aa: CASSMTGAVEKLFF
cdr3_nt: TGTGCCAGTAGTATGACAGGGGCGGTTGAAAAACTGTTTTTT

j_call: TRBJ1-3
clone_size: -
v_call: TRBV6-5
d_call: -
cdr3_aa: CASSYVAGDDTIYF
cdr3_nt: TGTGCCAGCAGTTACGTGGCGGGAGATGACACCATATATTTT

j_call: TRBJ1-1
clone_size: -
v_call: TRBV7-3
d_call: -
cdr3_aa: CASSRVSGDTEAFF
cdr3_nt: TGTGCCAGCAGCCGTGTTTCGGGGGATACTGAAGCTTTCTTT

j_call: TRBJ2-7
clone_size: -
v_call: TRBV28
d_call: TRBD2
cdr3_aa: CASSLVAGGRGEQYF
cdr3_nt: TGTGCCAGCAGTTTAGTAGCGGGAGGAAGAGGTGAGCAGTACTTC

j_call: TRBJ2-1
clone_size: -
v_call: TRBV5-6
d_call: -
cdr3_aa: CASSPPGGIGQFF
cdr3_nt: TGTGCCAGCAGCCCACCAGGAGGGATTGGGCAGTTCTTC

j_call: TRBJ1-5
clone_size: -
v_call: TRBV4-3
d_call: -
cdr3_aa: CASSQDLGAMPQHF
cdr3_nt: TGCGCCAGCAGCCAAGATCTGGGGGCGATGCCCCAGCATTTT

j_call: TRBJ1-5
clone_size: once
v_call: TRBV28
d_call: TRBD1
cdr3_aa: CASSLWRGQGGNQPQHF
cdr3_nt: TGTGCCAGCAGTTTATGGCGCGGACAGGGAGGGAATCAGCCCCAGCATTTT

j_call: TRBJ2-7
clone_size: -
v_call: TRBV7-2
d_call: TRBD2
cdr3_aa: CASSLASSGVTYEQYF
cdr3_nt: TGTGCCAGCAGCTTAGCCTCTAGCGGGGTCACCTACGAGCAGTACTTC

j_call: TRBJ2-4
clone_size: once
v_call: TRBV5-8
d_call: -
cdr3_aa: CASSLGPLAKNIQYF
cdr3_nt: TGTGCCAGCAGCTTGGGGCCTCTAGCCAAAAACATTCAGTACTTC

j_call: TRBJ2-7
clone_size: -
v_call: TRBV5-1
d_call: TRBD2
cdr3_aa: CASSLLAPSYEQYF
cdr3_nt: TGCGCCAGCAGCTTACTAGCGCCTTCCTACGAGCAGTACTTC

j_call: TRBJ2-2
clone_size: once
v_call: TRBV19
d_call: TRBD1
cdr3_aa: CASETGGTNTGELFF
cdr3_nt: TGTGCCAGTGAGACAGGGGGGACGAACACCGGGGAGCTGTTTTTT

j_call: TRBJ2-7
clone_size: -
v_call: TRBV7-9
d_call: -
cdr3_aa: CASSLVQAPQHEQYF
cdr3_nt: TGTGCCAGCAGCTTAGTGCAGGCCCCGCAGCACGAGCAGTACTTC

j_call: TRBJ1-6
clone_size: -
v_call: TRBV28
d_call: TRBD1
cdr3_aa: CASSTGTGDNSPLHF
cdr3_nt: TGTGCCAGCAGCACCGGGACAGGGGATAATTCACCCCTCCACTTT

j_call: TRBJ2-7
clone_size: -
v_call: TRBV10-3
d_call: -
cdr3_aa: CAISAPYSGEYEQYF
cdr3_nt: TGTGCCATCAGTGCGCCCTACTCAGGGGAGTACGAGCAGTACTTC

j_call: TRBJ2-3
clone_size: -
v_call: TRBV30
d_call: TRBD1
cdr3_aa: CAWEGTGADTQYF
cdr3_nt: TGTGCCTGGGAGGGGACAGGGGCAGATACGCAGTATTTT

j_call: TRBJ1-1
clone_size: -
v_call: TRBV7-2
d_call: -
cdr3_aa: CASSQTTVLNTEAFF
cdr3_nt: TGTGCCAGCAGCCAAACGACAGTACTGAACACTGAAGCTTTCTTT

j_call: TRBJ2-1
clone_size: -
v_call: TRBV11-3
d_call: -
cdr3_aa: CASSPGQGSYNEQFF
cdr3_nt: TGTGCCAGCAGCCCCGGGCAGGGCTCCTACAATGAGCAGTTCTTC

j_call: TRBJ1-2
clone_size: once
v_call: TRBV10-1
d_call: -
cdr3_aa: CASSWTAVDYGYTF
cdr3_nt: TGCGCCAGCAGCTGGACTGCCGTTGACTATGGCTACACCTTC

j_call: TRBJ1-3
clone_size: -
v_call: TRBV7-3
d_call: -
cdr3_aa: CASSPDTGNTIYF
cdr3_nt: TGTGCCAGCAGCCCGGACACTGGAAACACCATATATTTT

j_call: TRBJ2-3
clone_size: -
v_call: TRBV9
d_call: TRBD1
cdr3_aa: CASSAAPGQGTDTQYF
cdr3_nt: TGTGCCAGCAGCGCAGCACCGGGACAGGGCACAGATACGCAGTATTTT

j_call: TRBJ1-2
clone_size: few
v_call: TRBV9
d_call: TRBD1
cdr3_aa: CASSVVSGGSYGYTF
cdr3_nt: TGTGCCAGCAGCGTAGTTTCAGGGGGCTCCTATGGCTACACCTTC

j_call: TRBJ2-7
clone_size: once
v_call: TRBV7-8
d_call: TRBD2
cdr3_aa: CASSLLAGLHSDF
cdr3_nt: TGTGCCAGCAGCTTACTAGCGGGATTGCACTCGGACTTC

j_call: TRBJ2-3
clone_size: once
v_call: TRBV27
d_call: TRBD2
cdr3_aa: CASMGGGPSLSTDTQYF
cdr3_nt: TGTGCCAGCATGGGCGGGGGGCCCTCTCTTAGCACAGATACGCAGTATTTT

j_call: TRBJ2-2
clone_size: -
v_call: TRBV27
d_call: TRBD2
cdr3_aa: CASSNGGEGRGTGELFF
cdr3_nt: TGTGCCAGCAGCAACGGGGGGGAGGGCCGAGGCACCGGGGAGCTGTTTTTT

j_call: TRBJ1-6
clone_size: -
v_call: TRBV7-9
d_call: -
cdr3_aa: CASSEGGGGNSPLHF
cdr3_nt: TGTGCCAGCAGCGAGGGGGGAGGGGGGAATTCACCCCTCCACTTT

j_call: TRBJ1-2
clone_size: -
v_call: TRBV10-3
d_call: -
cdr3_aa: CAISNGVNYGYTF
cdr3_nt: TGTGCCATCTCAAACGGGGTTAACTATGGCTACACCTTC

j_call: TRBJ2-3
clone_size: -
v_call: TRBV4-2
d_call: -
cdr3_aa: CASSQDEMWSTDTQYF
cdr3_nt: TGTGCCAGCAGCCAAGATGAGATGTGGAGCACAGATACGCAGTATTTT